This T cell receptor (beta chain) emerged from a study of T cell repertoires in cytomegalovirus infection. Overall study: Recently identified HLA-C-restricted and well-studied HLA-B-restricted CMV epitopes were used. Matching HLA type and CMV infection were both indicated by public TCR beta signatures. Findings of the study overall: Dominant in the ex vivo response were TCR beta clonotypes restricted by HLA-C and specific for CMV. There were carriers of CMV plus the relevant HLA, and cumulative public TCR beta family frequency identified them.

V dropped 4 bases and J dropped 0 bases, with 9 bases sitting between them. CDR3 length: 15 amino acids. Looked up from germline, CDR1 is SGHTA and CDR2 is FQGNSA. TCRdb independently ran MiXCR on the reads; one entry per CDR3 protein. Found here are 450,000 to 600,000 distinct CDR3 sequences, about 33% of them singletons; the top ten hold around a sixth. A remark on this clonotype: What it binds is unknown.

The sequence was collected from a human donor in good health (CMV status not recorded). Some clones in this sample may be carry-over from other donors' samples. The V and J genes are TRBV7-2 and TRBJ1-4; tentatively, D is TRBD1 (6 bases). The sequencing here drew on cultured PBMCs, taken from culture after CMV antigen stimulation. CDR3 sequence: CASSSDSSTNEKLFF. Written as DNA, the CDR3 is TGTGCCAGCAGCTCGGACAGTTCAACTAATGAAAAACTGTTTTTT.